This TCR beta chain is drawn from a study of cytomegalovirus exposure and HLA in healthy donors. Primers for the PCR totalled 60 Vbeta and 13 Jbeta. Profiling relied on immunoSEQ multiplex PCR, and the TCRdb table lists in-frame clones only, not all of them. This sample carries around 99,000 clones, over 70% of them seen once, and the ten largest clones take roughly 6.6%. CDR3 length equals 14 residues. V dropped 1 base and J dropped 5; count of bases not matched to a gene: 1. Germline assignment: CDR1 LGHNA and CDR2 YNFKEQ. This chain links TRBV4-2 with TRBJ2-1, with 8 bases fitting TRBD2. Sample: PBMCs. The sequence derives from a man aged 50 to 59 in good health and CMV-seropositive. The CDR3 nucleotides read TGTGCCAGCAGCCAAGCGGGGGGGGACAATGAGCAGTTCTTC. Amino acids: CASSQAGGDNEQFF.